This TCR beta chain was observed in a study of cytomegalovirus exposure and HLA in healthy donors (dated by TCRdb to the late 2010s). Broadly, across the study: According to an earlier analysis of around 600 of the donors, about 180 million T cells yielded 117 million unique TCR beta sequences and more than 250 Gb of sequence data. The number of typed donors differed by locus: 629-630 for A, B, C, DRB1 and DQB1; about 520 for DQA1; some 610 for DPA1; and about 470 for DPB1. Five DR-DQ haplotypes were treated as single units for association and clustering because of strong linkage in the cohort. In an earlier analysis of 500 to 650 of the donors, high-throughput TCR beta sequencing was used to judge whether each TCR beta V gene segment behaved as functional or pseudogenic. The T cell repertoires of 666 subjects were profiled by immunosequencing and related to cytomegalovirus serostatus. All discovery cohort repertoires had been generated using a single sequencing platform. The study combined high-throughput TCR immunosequencing, statistical association of individual TCRs with disease status, and machine learning to predict cytomegalovirus infection status. Of the 300 to 400 genotyped donors, around 81% fell in the genetic ancestry cluster associated with self-reported Caucasian donors. Across about 380 genotyped donors of the cohort, an average of approximately 200,000 unique TCR beta nucleotide sequences per donor were sequenced, and about a sixth of those sequences were non-productive. A separate validation cohort of over a hundred different subjects was used in addition to the approximately 700-subject first cohort. An early release that covered fewer than 750 HLA-typed donors contained approximately 300 gigabases of sequencing data and approximately 85 million unique TCR sequences. The study aimed to test whether signatures of past pathogen exposure could be identified by cataloging public T cell receptors. The later analysis used no new phenotypic data to find candidate immune exposures, relying instead on TCR beta sequences and their occurrence across donors. Donor age, sex, ethnicity and CMV serostatus were collected together with the repertoire data. Both class I and class II loci were covered by HLA typing, at four-digit resolution. A later genetic analysis took genome-wide SNP genotypes for about three fifths of the roughly 670 donors and used that subset as a discovery cohort. In a later analysis, previously published TCR beta repertoires from fewer than 750 donors were re-analyzed and high-resolution HLA genotyping was added so that TCR occurrence patterns could be studied.

The library was built by means of the immunoSEQ multiplex PCR assay. For the multiplex PCR, a mixture combining 60 forward primers for TCR Vbeta segments and 13 reverse primers for TCR Jbeta segments was used. The CDR3 region of rearranged TCR beta genes was amplified from genomic DNA by a multiplex PCR assay. The Illumina HiSeq System was used to sequence the amplified TCR beta libraries as 87-base-pair reads. From the authors' description of their analysis: Across the 670 or so repertoires, a later analysis counted some 80 million unique TCR beta chains, some 11 million of which were shared by at least two donors. To remove PCR and sequencing errors, raw reads were error-corrected and collapsed into unique sequences using a nearest-neighbor algorithm that merged closely related sequences. CDR3 sequences were aligned to IMGT reference sequences to assign V, D and J gene segments. For a sequence to be retained, a match of at least six nucleotides to both a V gene segment and a J gene segment was required. A rearrangement was called productive if the CDR3 had no stop codons and remained in frame with V and J, and every other rearrangement was called non-productive. CDR3 was defined by IMGT convention, running from the second conserved V-encoded cysteine to the conserved J-encoded phenylalanine. The earlier analysis of about 610 of the donors excluded sequences that lacked an unambiguous match to a single V gene segment. An earlier analysis of several hundred of the donors called V segments functional above 56.7% productive rearrangements and segregating when the between-donor standard deviation exceeded 5%. To diagnose cytomegalovirus status from the catalog of TCR beta chain sequences, a statistical classification framework was built. In a later analysis, V and J genes were assigned by comparing TCR nucleotide sequences against IMGT/GENE-DB human TR gene sequences. A later analysis assigned CDR3 sequences and most-parsimonious VDJ recombination scenarios with the TCRdist pipeline. A later analysis defined each TCR beta chain by its CDR3 amino acid sequence plus V-gene family, and excluded reads lacking a unique V-gene family. A later analysis removed 600 or so highly shared, low-generation-probability nucleotide sequences to deal with suspected cross-contamination and a sequencing artifact. In a later analysis, a clonal expansion index for each public chain was calculated from normalized within-repertoire ranks of inferred template counts. A later analysis computed generation probabilities with a VDJ recombination model fitted to out-of-frame rearrangements, and checked the results against IGoR. In a later analysis, hypergeometric tests were used to score TCR-TCR, TCR-HLA and TCR-CMV co-occurrence, with a repertoire-size bias correction applied to TCR pairs. To estimate false discovery rates, a later analysis permuted the HLA or CMV assignments 20 times. In a later analysis, co-occurring TCRs were grouped using DBSCAN, and TCRdist sequence similarity was added for clustering within HLA-allele-positive subsets. For co-occurrence clustering, repertoires with fewer than 30,000 or more than 120,000 public chains were excluded, along with five repertoires with anomalous nucleotide sharing. Held by TCRdb, this immuneACCESS table contains in-frame sequences only and omits some clones. Under half of the omission traces to an unresolved V gene where checked; the cause of the rest is unknown. V, J and clone size reflect that table, while D and trimming were determined from the DNA. For this sample the table gives roughly 200,000 clones, of which approximately 86% were detected only once. The ten most abundant clones make up around 0.3% of the sample.

To note about this clone: Its antigen has not been determined. Per-nucleotide qualities are absent, and no much larger clonotype sits a single base away.

Study-level results and caveats: Because counts were too low, approximately 15 rarely observed V segments, including chromosome 9 orphons, were excluded from the earlier analysis of some 590 of the donors. Assigning TCR associations to individual alleles was difficult when HLA alleles, especially DR and DQ, strongly co-occurred. CMV serostatus was the only immune exposure information available for the cohort. In an earlier analysis of over 550 of the donors, most TCR beta V segments were observed in productive rearrangements about 87% or about 30% of the time, broadly matching IMGT annotations. Several of the top co-occurrence clusters appeared to be linked to parvovirus B19, influenza, CMV and Epstein-Barr virus, according to a later analysis. Sequencing depth was assumed to be roughly uniform across donors in the presence/absence analyses, though that assumption may not hold. The study listed 164 TCR beta chains as associated with cytomegalovirus. While some public TCRs were present in many individuals, most TCR sequences turned up only very rarely across donors. In a later genetic analysis, a missense DCLRE1C variant was associated with V-gene and J-gene trimming of TCR beta chains, and the association was replicated in an independent cohort. The 87-base-pair reads could not distinguish some IMGT-functional V segments, including TRBV6-2 and TRBV6-3, so those segments were excluded. According to the authors, the approach could potentially be generalized to other disease states and immunological phenotypes. Linkage disequilibrium might explain the correlated functional status among segregating V segments, but an unknown experimental factor could not be ruled out. The cohort was sequenced for TCR beta chains only, and without alpha or paired-chain data the features that could be detected were limited. A cluster of highly shared sequence variants was judged likely to be a technical artifact of the sequencing pipeline. In both the original and validation cohorts, the classifier was reported to diagnose cytomegalovirus status with high specificity and sensitivity. Because HLA typing was unavailable for some donors at each locus, only the typed subset was used in association tests. According to a later genetic analysis, donors in an Asian-associated ancestry cluster had fewer N-insertions in productive TCRs than the approximately 650-donor mean. A later analysis associated about 17,000 TCR beta sequences with specific HLA alleles at a false discovery rate of 0.05. In a later analysis, TCR association rates were found to vary across HLA loci, with the most associated TCRs seen for DRB1 alleles and the fewest for HLA-C alleles. A further reported finding was that TCR beta sequences accurately predicted the HLA-A and HLA-B alleles for most subjects in the first cohort. In a later analysis, most CMV-associated TCR beta chains were found to appear HLA-restricted, with HLA associations seemingly driven largely by CMV exposure. A few of the identified cytomegalovirus-associated TCR beta chains were confirmed in vitro to be specific for cytomegalovirus antigens. In a later analysis, HLA-associated TCR beta chains showed more clonal expansion and lower generation probabilities than non-associated chains that were equally common.

In total, approximately 700 healthy bone marrow donors made up the cohort. All cohort members were sampled while nominally healthy, although unrecorded immune exposures were likely present. The donor tested CMV seronegative, placing the donor among the 350 or so seronegative members of the cohort. Every donor gave a peripheral blood sample, and the peripheral blood mononuclear cells from that sample were used for TCR beta sequencing. The Qiagen DNeasy Blood Extraction Kit was used to extract genomic DNA from the blood cell samples. The CDR3 sequence holds 16 residues, the cysteine and phenylalanine included. The retained sequence is limited to the CDR3, 48 bases, with the frame set at the first base. Here V drops 0 bases and J drops 7 bases, and the junction holds 8 bases not matched to any gene. Taken from the germline V gene, the CDR1 and CDR2 loops are ENHRY and SYGVKD.

The receptor chain draws on TRBV10-3 and TRBJ2-1; TRBD1 matches 8 bases in the middle. The TCR originated in a young woman in good health and CMV-seronegative. The sequencing input was PBMCs. The CDR3 reads as follows: CAISESPRQGINEQFF. The sequenced DNA: TGTGCCATCAGTGAGTCGCCAAGACAGGGGATAAATGAGCAGTTCTTC.